The 31 T cell receptor beta chains given below trace back to one sample, sequenced in a study of T cell responses to AZD1222 COVID-19 vaccine. Sequencing used immunoSEQ multiplex PCR; TCRdb keeps in-frame clones, though not all of them. The table shows fewer than 130,000 clones, with around 90% occurring only once. The starting material was peripheral blood, obtained 28 days after the second AZD1222 dose. Receptors were obtained from an adult who received the AZD1222 COVID-19 vaccine.

This sequence joins TRBV7-2 and TRBJ1-1; D gene ambiguous. The V end lost 0 bases, the J end lost 5 bases, and 10 bases lay between the germline ends. The CDR3 runs to 14 residues. Looked up from germline, CDR1 is SGHTA and CDR2 is FQGNSA. CDR3 sequence (DNA): TGTGCCAGCAGCTTAGCGGCATTGTATACTGAAGCTTTCTTT. Protein: CASSLAALYTEAFF.

V usage is TRBV19 and J usage is TRBJ1-1; D is unclear. The CDR3 is 13 residues long. CDR1 LNHDA and CDR2 SQIVND come from the germline V gene (reference sequence). Trimming shortened V by 1 base and J by 11 bases, and 14 bases separated the two germline ends. The CDR3 reads CASSIGLFSVAFF. The CDR3 DNA sequence: TGTGCCAGTAGTATAGGACTGTTCTCTGTCGCTTTCTTT. Looking up the rest from reference TRBV19 and TRBJ1-1 gives the full variable domain: DGGITQSPKYLFRKEGQNVTLSCEQNLNHDAMYWYRQDPGQGLRLIYYSQIVNDFQKGDIAEGYSVSREKKESFPLTVTSAQKNPTAFYLCASSIGLFSVAFFGQGTRLTVV.

This CDR3 is CSGGTGSITDTQYF. The CDR3 bases are TGCAGCGGCGGGACAGGTAGTATCACAGATACGCAGTATTTT. V usage is TRBV29-1 and J usage is TRBJ2-3, with TRBD1 matching over 8 bases. Trimming cost V 7 bases and J 2 bases; bases outside gene matches: 8. The CDR3 totals 14 residues. The germline V gene has CDR1 SQVTM and CDR2 ANQGSEA.

This clone was picked up a small number of times. The chain couples TRBV13 to TRBJ2-1; 12 nucleotides align to TRBD2. The CDR3 has 16 amino acids. Germline V CDR1 and CDR2: PRHDT, FYEKMQ (reference sequence). The J segment lost 4 bases and the V segment lost 6 bases, leaving 7 bases of the junction unmatched. CDR3 in amino acids: CASSPRTSGVYNEQFF. CDR3 bases: TGTGCCAGCAGTCCCAGGACTAGCGGGGTTTACAATGAGCAGTTCTTC. Full variable domain (missing parts from reference TRBV13 and TRBJ2-1): AAGVIQSPRHLIKEKRETATLKCYPIPRHDTVYWYQQGPGQDPQFLISFYEKMQSDKGSIPDRFSAQQFSDYHSELNMSSLELGDSALYFCASSPRTSGVYNEQFFGPGTRLTVL.

V is TRBV6-5 and J is TRBJ2-5; a weak D match, TRBD2 (6 bases). The CDR3 is made up of 14 amino acids. The V end was cut by 6 bases, the J end by 4 bases, with 15 bases between. The germline V gene encodes CDR1 MNHEY and CDR2 SVGAGI. CDR3 DNA: TGTGCCAGCAGCACCCGGGGACTTTCAGAGACCCAGTACTTC. This codes for CASSTRGLSETQYF.

The rearrangement links TRBV12-3 or TRBV12-4 to TRBJ1-4, with TRBD1 identical over 7 bases. This CDR3 has 13 residues. Unmatched junction bases numbered 3, after V lost 6 bases and J lost 5 bases. CDR3 DNA sequence: TGTGCCAGCAGGACAGGGTGGAATGAAAAACTGTTTTTT. Amino acids: CASRTGWNEKLFF.

This clone was seen more than once but under ten times. The chain links TRBV5-4 to TRBJ1-4; TRBD1 matches at 8 bases. Germline loops: CDR1 SGHNT, CDR2 YYREEE (reference sequence). The CDR3 length is 14 residues. Trimming removed 4 bases from V and 7 bases from J; junction bases left unmatched: 6. CDR3 bases: TGTGCCAGCAGCGCGGACAGGGCCGGTGAAAAACTGTTTTTT. This translates into CASSADRAGEKLFF.

V gene TRBV5-1 combines with J gene TRBJ1-5; 7 bases match TRBD1. The V gene's germline CDR1 is SGHRS and CDR2 YFSETQ. V shed 4 bases and J 4 bases; nucleotides not matched to a gene: 2. CDR3 length: 13 residues. In DNA, the CDR3 is TGCGCCAGCAGCACGGACAGGAATCAGCCCCAGCATTTT. It translates to CASSTDRNQPQHF.

The chain couples TRBV29-1 to TRBJ1-1, with 8 bases lining up with TRBD1. This CDR3 comprises 12 residues. The trim removed 5 bases at V and 5 bases at J, leaving 4 bases unmatched. Germline CDR1 reads SQVTM; CDR2 reads ANQGSEA. This CDR3 is CSVTGGTTEAFF. The CDR3 coding sequence is TGCAGCGTTACAGGGGGTACGACTGAAGCTTTCTTT.

In the case of this clone: Different DNA sequences within this sample yield the same CDR3. This chain joins TRBV18 and TRBJ1-3; 7 nucleotides align to TRBD1. Germline loops: CDR1 KGHSH, CDR2 LQKENI. The trim removed 2 bases at V and 4 bases at J, leaving 2 bases unmatched. The CDR3 length is 14 residues. In nucleotides, the CDR3 is TGTGCCAGCTCACCAGGGACAGAAGGAAACACCATATATTTT. It codes for CASSPGTEGNTIYF.

Only one count was recorded for this clone. V usage is TRBV7-6 and J usage is TRBJ2-2, with D maybe TRBD2 (5 bases). The V gene's germline CDR1 is SGHVS and CDR2 FNYEAQ. Between the trimmed V and J ends, which lost 5 bases and 0 bases, there was a span of 16 bases. This CDR3 has 17 amino acids. CDR3 DNA: TGTGCCAGCAGCCGGGTGGCGGAGGCTACGAACACCGGGGAGCTGTTTTTT. This encodes CASSRVAEATNTGELFF.

The chain combines TRBV3-1 (or the pseudogene TRBV3-2) with TRBJ2-5; D may match TRBD1 or TRBD2 (6 bases each). V was pared by 6 bases and J by 5 bases, with 10 bases between. Germline V gene sequence: CDR1 LGHDT, CDR2 YNNKEL (reference sequence). This CDR3 is 12 amino acids long. The CDR3 sequence is CASRGAGETQYF. CDR3 DNA: TGTGCCAGCAGGGGGGCGGGGGAGACCCAGTACTTC.

This chain links TRBV5-1 with TRBJ1-2; D is possibly TRBD1 (6 bases). Trimming cost V 3 bases and J 5 bases, with 14 bases left between them. The CDR3 spans 14 residues. Germline CDR1 is SGHRS and CDR2 is YFSETQ. CDR3 in amino acids: CASSSGPGAYGYTF. The DNA for the CDR3 is TGCGCCAGCAGCTCAGGCCCGGGGGCGTATGGCTACACCTTC.

This chain connects TRBV6-1 to TRBJ2-7, with D tentatively TRBD1 (6 bases). This CDR3 spans 17 amino acids. The V gene lost 2 bases and the J gene lost 1 base, with 18 bases spanning the gap. CDR1 is MNHNS and CDR2 is SASEGT in the germline V gene. DNA of the CDR3: TGTGCCAGCAGTGAATTCAGTCCAGGGGCTGAGTCCTACGAGCAGTACTTC. Protein product: CASSEFSPGAESYEQYF.

Here the CDR3 reads CASSFGTGGFWAFF. CDR3 DNA: TGCGCCAGCAGCTTTGGGACAGGAGGTTTTTGGGCTTTCTTT. The chain joins TRBV5-1 to TRBJ1-1; 8 nucleotides match TRBD1. CDR1 and CDR2 from the germline V gene are SGHRS and YFSETQ. The V gene end was trimmed by 2 bases and the J gene end by 11 bases; junction bases not matched to a gene: 11. The CDR3 is 14 residues long.

The chain employs TRBV12-3 or TRBV12-4 and TRBJ2-5; 7 bases fit TRBD1. The CDR3 runs to 13 residues. Trimming at V came to 1 base and at J to 12 bases, leaving 8 bases not matched to a gene. The CDR3 is CASSLGPDRAEYF. The CDR3 coding sequence is TGTGCCAGCAGTTTAGGTCCCGACAGGGCGGAGTACTTC.

The CDR3 DNA is TGTGCCAGCAGCCGGACTAGCGGGGGGGAAGAGACCCAGTACTTC. This translates into CASSRTSGGEETQYF. J is TRBJ2-5 and V is TRBV7-8, with 15 bases that match TRBD2. V dropped 5 bases and J dropped 3; count of bases not matched to a gene: 1. CDR3 length: 15 residues. Looked up from germline, CDR1 is SGHVS and CDR2 is FQNEAQ.

The chain couples TRBV14 to TRBJ2-3, with no clear D. With 4 bases removed from V and 2 bases from J, the gap between germline ends came to 16 bases. Germline CDR1 reads SGHDN; CDR2 reads FVKESK. The CDR3 runs to 16 residues. This chain's CDR3 is CASSPIWGLNTDTQYF. DNA of the CDR3: TGTGCCAGCAGCCCCATCTGGGGTCTTAACACAGATACGCAGTATTTT.

V gene TRBV14 combines with J gene TRBJ2-7; 7 bases are a match to TRBD1. Germline assignment: CDR1 SGHDN and CDR2 FVKESK. V lost 8 bases, J lost 5 bases, and 9 bases stayed unmatched. The CDR3 is 13 amino acids. The CDR3 protein is CASSTTGLHEQYF. CDR3 DNA: TGTGCCAGCTCGACGACAGGGCTACACGAGCAGTACTTC.

The chain links TRBV7-2 to TRBJ1-2, with 8 bases identical to TRBD1. V shed 3 bases and J 4 bases; nucleotides not matched to a gene: 1. In germline, CDR1 is SGHTA, CDR2 FQGNSA. This CDR3 has 13 residues. The CDR3 coding sequence is TGTGCCAGCAGCTTTACAGGGGGCTATGGCTACACCTTC. Its translation is CASSFTGGYGYTF.

The chain joins TRBV11-2 to TRBJ2-7, with D unresolved. With 2 bases removed from V and 2 bases from J, the gap between germline ends came to 7 bases. The CDR3 has 13 amino acids. CDR1 and CDR2 from the germline V gene are SGHAT and FQNNGV. The CDR3 coding sequence is TGTGCCAGCAGCTTACCCCCGGCCTACGAGCAGTACTTC. Amino acids: CASSLPPAYEQYF.

This chain joins TRBV9 and TRBJ2-1; no firm D call. Germline V gene sequence: CDR1 SGDLS, CDR2 YYNGEE. V gave up 4 bases and J gave up 7 bases, with 21 bases separating them. This CDR3 is 16 amino acids long. CDR3 nucleotides: TGTGCCAGCAGCCCCCTGACGGGCCGCGCAACAAATGAGCAGTTCTTC. Protein sequence: CASSPLTGRATNEQFF. The full variable domain, in which reference TRBV9 and TRBJ2-1 provide the parts outside the CDR3, is DSGVTQTPKHLITATGQRVTLRCSPRSGDLSVYWYQQSLDQGLQFLIQYYNGEERAKGNILERFSAQQFPDLHSELNLSSLELGDSALYFCASSPLTGRATNEQFFGPGTRLTVL.

The genes are TRBV21-1 and TRBJ1-4. TRBV21-1 is assigned pseudogene status. CDR3 size: 16 residues. CDR3 residues: CASSNEKGMPNEKLFF. CDR3 DNA sequence: TGTGCCAGCAGCAACGAGAAGGGAATGCCTAATGAAAAACTGTTTTTT.

The chain links TRBV28 to TRBJ1-3; D remains ambiguous. The germline V gene encodes CDR1 MDHEN and CDR2 SYDVKM. Trimming removed 8 bases at V and 2 bases at J, with 10 bases between. The CDR3 sequence is 13 residues long. DNA for the CDR3: TGTGCCAGCCACGAAGGGACTGGAAACACCATATATTTT. As protein: CASHEGTGNTIYF.

This sequence joins TRBV19 and TRBJ1-4; D gene ambiguous. Germline-derived CDR1 and CDR2 are LNHDA and SQIVND (reference sequence). The CDR3 has 13 residues. Trimming shortened V by 1 base and J by 8 bases, and 8 bases separated the two germline ends. The CDR3 spells CASSIVVGEKLFF. DNA for the CDR3: TGTGCCAGTAGTATAGTTGTCGGCGAAAAACTGTTTTTT.

The V and J genes are TRBV6-2 or TRBV6-3 and TRBJ1-3; D unclear. This CDR3 is built from 12 residues. Germline V gene data show CDR1 as MNHEY and CDR2 as SVGEGT. The V end was cut by 4 bases, the J end by 4 bases, with 5 bases between. The DNA of the CDR3 is TGTGCCAGCAGTTTTGGAGGAAACACCATATATTTT. This gives the protein CASSFGGNTIYF.

The chain couples TRBV3-1 (or the pseudogene TRBV3-2) to TRBJ2-1, with 7 bases aligning to TRBD1. CDR3 size: 16 residues. The V gene end was trimmed by 0 bases and the J gene end by 7 bases; junction bases not matched to a gene: 9. From germline, CDR1 is LGHDT and CDR2 YNNKEL (reference sequence). The CDR3 DNA follows: TGTGCCAGCAGCCAAGATCCACAGGGGCGTTGGAATGAGCAGTTCTTC. Translating it yields CASSQDPQGRWNEQFF.

This chain joins TRBV6-5 and TRBJ2-3; 7 nucleotides agree with TRBD2. The CDR3 runs 14 residues. The germline V gene encodes CDR1 MNHEY and CDR2 SVGAGI. Unmatched junction bases numbered 4, after V lost 7 bases and J lost 0 bases. The CDR3 region is CASKSGASTDTQYF. In DNA, the CDR3 is TGTGCCAGCAAGAGCGGGGCTAGCACAGATACGCAGTATTTT.

The chain links TRBV5-1 to TRBJ2-1; TRBD1 matches 10 bases. Germline CDR1 reads SGHRS; CDR2 reads YFSETQ. After removal of 3 bases from V and 4 bases from J, the junction contained 13 bases not matched to a gene. This CDR3 comprises 18 residues. The CDR3 spells CASSSSARQGALYNEQFF. The DNA of the CDR3 is TGCGCCAGCAGCTCCAGCGCCCGACAGGGGGCTTTGTACAATGAGCAGTTCTTC.

V gene TRBV28 combines with J gene TRBJ1-4; D is undetermined. V lost 5 bases, J lost 7 bases, and 11 bases lay in between. CDR1 is MDHEN and CDR2 is SYDVKM in the germline V gene. This CDR3 contains 13 residues. CDR3 sequence reads: CASSAQTVEKLFF. The CDR3 bases are TGTGCCAGCAGTGCCCAGACGGTTGAAAAACTGTTTTTT.

The chain has TRBV21-1 and TRBJ2-1. TRBV21-1 is listed as a pseudogene. The CDR3 has 14 amino acids. In nucleotides, the CDR3 is TGTGCCAGCCCCCCCCGGGGCCGCGGTGGTGAGCAGTTCTTC. This translates into CASPPRGRGGEQFF.